The 19 T cell receptor beta chains reported below all come from one sample, sequenced in a study of blood T cell repertoires in COVID-19. Using immunoSEQ multiplex PCR, the repertoire was profiled, and TCRdb retains in-frame clones only, with some absent. This table has nearly 350,000 clones, more than 75% appearing once. The sequenced material came from peripheral blood. The receptor source for this set is a woman aged 45-65 years with COVID-19, enrolled during active disease.

In its sample, this clone was seen a few times. The V gene is TRBV3-1 (or the pseudogene TRBV3-2), the J gene TRBJ1-2; D is uncertain. There are 11 residues in the CDR3. With 2 bases removed from V and 8 bases from J, the gap between germline ends came to 6 bases. Germline V gene lookup returns CDR1 LGHDT and CDR2 YNNKEL (reference sequence). The CDR3: CASSQMAGYTF. The CDR3 region has the DNA TGTGCCAGCAGCCAAATGGCCGGCTACACCTTC.

The V gene is TRBV5-1, the J gene TRBJ2-1; 11 nucleotides agree with TRBD2. This CDR3 comprises 17 residues. The germline V gene has CDR1 SGHRS and CDR2 YFSETQ. The V and J ends lost 4 bases and 0 bases, in that order; junction bases with no gene match: 6. Written as DNA, the CDR3 is TGCGCCAGCAGCCCCGGGACTAGCGGAATCTCCTACAATGAGCAGTTCTTC. Protein sequence: CASSPGTSGISYNEQFF.

The chain is built from TRBV24-1 and TRBJ2-3; 9 bases match TRBD1. V shed 7 bases, J shed 3 bases, and the junction held 13 bases outside the gene matches. CDR1 KGHDR and CDR2 SFDVKD come from the germline V gene. CDR3 length equals 17 residues. Here the CDR3 DNA reads TGTGCCACCAGCCCACCCTTAGGGGACAGGGAGACAGATACGCAGTATTTT. This sequence encodes CATSPPLGDRETDTQYF.

The rearrangement joins TRBV27 to TRBJ2-5; D not certain. Trimming cost V 5 bases and J 1 base, with 8 bases left between them. Germline V gene lookup returns CDR1 MNHEY and CDR2 SMNVEV (reference sequence). The CDR3 is 13 residues long. The CDR3: CASSPYLQETQYF. In nucleotides, the CDR3 is TGTGCCAGCAGTCCCTACCTCCAAGAGACCCAGTACTTC.

This chain connects TRBV30 to TRBJ2-3; D is ambiguous. The CDR3 contains 16 residues. Per the germline V gene, CDR1 is GTSNPN and CDR2 is SVGIG (reference sequence). The ends were cut back, 1 base at V and 5 bases at J, with 19 bases in the middle. The CDR3 DNA reads as TGTGCCTGGAGTGGCGGAACCACTCCCCGGGTAGATACGCAGTATTTT. It encodes CAWSGGTTPRVDTQYF.

The chain couples TRBV30 to TRBJ1-4, with no clear D. Per the germline V gene, CDR1 is GTSNPN and CDR2 is SVGIG (reference sequence). This CDR3 has 15 amino acids. V lost 1 base and J lost 0, with 9 bases in between. The CDR3 sequence: CAWSAGRATNEKLFF. The CDR3 coding sequence is TGTGCCTGGAGTGCCGGGAGGGCAACTAATGAAAAACTGTTTTTT.

V and J are TRBV5-1 and TRBJ1-5; tentative D call: TRBD1 (5 bases). V was clipped by 1 base and J by 6 bases, with 11 bases between them. Germline V lookup: CDR1 SGHRS, CDR2 YFSETQ. This CDR3 spans 14 amino acids. The CDR3 is CASSLLGEVQPQHF. Here the CDR3 DNA reads TGCGCCAGCAGCTTGCTAGGGGAAGTTCAGCCCCAGCATTTT.

This clone has a single count. The chain couples TRBV7-9 to TRBJ1-2; D is possibly TRBD1 (5 bases). There are 14 residues in the CDR3. Looked up from germline, CDR1 is SEHNR and CDR2 is FQNEAQ (reference sequence). The V gene lost 1 base and the J gene lost 6 bases, with 12 bases spanning the gap. The chain's CDR3 is CASSLVRTPHGYTF. Written as DNA, the CDR3 is TGTGCCAGCAGCTTAGTAAGGACACCCCATGGCTACACCTTC. Using reference TRBV7-9 and TRBJ1-2 for the parts outside the CDR3, the full variable domain is DTGVSQNPRHKITKRGQNVTFRCDPISEHNRLYWYRQTLGQGPEFLTYFQNEAQLEKSRLLSDRFSAERPKGSFSTLEIQRTEQGDSAMYLCASSLVRTPHGYTFGSGTRLTVV.

This chain links TRBV10-2 with TRBJ2-1, with D possibly TRBD2 on 5 matching bases. CDR1 WSHSY and CDR2 SAAADI come from the germline V gene. CDR3 length: 19 amino acids. V dropped 3 bases and J dropped 6 bases, with 27 bases sitting between them. The CDR3, as DNA: TGCGCCAGCAGTGACCTTCTACTGGATGGCGGTCCCAGCGGCAATGAGCAGTTCTTC. Translating gives CASSDLLLDGGPSGNEQFF.

In DNA, the CDR3 is TGTGCCAGCTCACCGTCGCTAGCGGGAAGCCTAAAGCCCTACGAGCAGTACTTC. As protein: CASSPSLAGSLKPYEQYF. V and J are TRBV18 and TRBJ2-7, with 9 nucleotides matching TRBD2. Unmatched junction bases numbered 14, after V lost 3 bases and J lost 2 bases. CDR1 is KGHSH and CDR2 is LQKENI in the germline V gene. The CDR3 covers 18 residues.

This chain joins TRBV19 and TRBJ2-1; 9 nucleotides align to TRBD1. CDR3 length: 14 amino acids. CDR1 is LNHDA and CDR2 is SQIVND in the germline V gene (reference sequence). Trimming took 7 bases from V and 8 from J; bases not matched to a gene: 9. CDR3 sequence: CASTSGTGLDEQFF. DNA for the CDR3: TGTGCCAGTACTTCCGGGACAGGGCTGGATGAGCAGTTCTTC.

This clone is a singleton in its sample. V gene TRBV5-6 combines with J gene TRBJ1-1; D gene ambiguous. V lost 2 bases and J lost 3, with 8 bases in between. The CDR3 is 13 residues long. CDR1 and CDR2 from the germline V gene are SGHDT and YYEEEE. CDR3 region: CASSLLVYTEAFF. As DNA, the CDR3 is TGTGCCAGCAGCTTACTGGTCTACACTGAAGCTTTCTTT.

This chain links TRBV21-1 with TRBJ2-4; the listed D gene, TRBD1, was not tested against the DNA. TRBV21-1 is tagged as a pseudogene. This CDR3 region has 18 residues. The CDR3 loop reads CASSTLRGHYLAKNIQYF. CDR3 DNA sequence: TGTGCCAGCAGCACCCTAAGGGGACATTATCTAGCCAAAAACATTCAGTACTTC.

The chain has TRBV20-1 and TRBJ1-5, with D unresolved. The germline V and J ends were trimmed by 3 bases and 0 bases, with 12 bases remaining between them. The CDR3 extends over 15 amino acids. Germline CDR1 reads DFQATT; CDR2 reads SNEGSKA (reference sequence). The CDR3: CSASSGSSSNQPQHF. The CDR3 nucleotides are TGCAGTGCTAGTTCCGGTTCGAGTAGCAATCAGCCCCAGCATTTT.

The chain is built from TRBV24-1 and TRBJ2-5; possible D gene TRBD1, 5 bases. This CDR3 has 16 amino acids. The germline V and J ends were trimmed by 1 base and 4 bases, with 15 bases remaining between them. Germline loops: CDR1 KGHDR, CDR2 SFDVKD. CDR3 in amino acids: CATSDFMKGLGETQYF. The CDR3 nucleotides are TGTGCCACCAGTGATTTTATGAAGGGGCTGGGAGAGACCCAGTACTTC.

The chain employs TRBV25-1 and TRBJ2-7, with 9 nucleotides matching TRBD1. J lost 2 bases, V lost 7 bases, and 9 bases had no gene match. The germline gives CDR1 MGHDK, CDR2 SYGVNS. CDR3 length: 15 amino acids. The CDR3 sequence is CASTLGGTGPYEQYF. For the CDR3, the DNA is TGTGCCAGCACCCTGGGCGGGACAGGGCCCTACGAGCAGTACTTC.

The genes are TRBV7-3 and TRBJ2-3; possible D gene TRBD2, 6 bases. The CDR3 spans 13 residues. CDR1 and CDR2 from the germline V gene are SGHTA and FQGTGA. V was pared by 1 base and J by 7 bases, with 9 bases between. The chain's CDR3 is CASSLMEGYTQYF. The CDR3, as DNA: TGTGCCAGCAGCTTAATGGAGGGATATACGCAGTATTTT.

This clone was detected only a few times. This chain uses TRBV4-3 with TRBJ1-1; D is possibly TRBD1 (5 bases). Germline CDR1 LGHNA, CDR2 YSLEER. The CDR3 runs to 17 residues. Trimming shortened V by 1 base and J by 4 bases, and 19 bases separated the two germline ends. The CDR3 protein is CASSQVPSGRVGTEAFF. CDR3 DNA: TGCGCCAGCAGCCAAGTCCCCTCAGGCAGGGTGGGCACTGAAGCTTTCTTT.

The J gene is TRBJ1-2, the V gene TRBV5-1, with 9 positions matching TRBD1. After removal of 0 bases from V and 8 bases from J, the junction contained 14 bases not matched to a gene. The CDR3 covers 17 residues. Germline values: CDR1 SGHRS, CDR2 YFSETQ. The CDR3 coding sequence is TGCGCCAGCAGCTTGGCAATAACAGGGGGCGCGAGGATCGGCTACACCTTC. Translated, it gives CASSLAITGGARIGYTF.